A single T cell receptor beta chain is shown here with its context. Its antigen is unidentified. This sample is part of a study of cytomegalovirus exposure and HLA in healthy donors. Regarding the study as a whole: The authors enumerated 164 TCR beta chains as linked to cytomegalovirus. Most TCR sequences were uncommon, yet certain public TCRs appeared in many donors. An analysis done earlier found most TCR beta V segments productive about 87% or about 30% of the time.

60 Vbeta and 13 Jbeta primers were used in PCR. The table came from immunoSEQ multiplex PCR; TCRdb's copy has only in-frame clones and leaves some out. The sample records about 150,000 clones, approximately 65% being singletons. V was trimmed by 5 bases and J by 13 bases, leaving 17 bases between them. This CDR3 comprises 12 residues. Germline CDR1 SEHNR, CDR2 FQNEAQ (reference sequence). The V gene is TRBV7-9, the J gene TRBJ1-2; D not certain. The source of this sequence is a woman in her sixties in good health and CMV-seronegative. Sequenced material: PBMCs. The CDR3 DNA follows: TGTGCCAGCAGCCCCTGGGCCGTCCCCTTCACCTTC. Amino acids: CASSPWAVPFTF.